This TCR beta chain was obtained from a study of graft-versus-host responses after intestinal transplantation (dated by TCRdb to the early 2020s). Regarding the research as a whole: Multivisceral, liver-intestinal, or isolated intestinal transplants were received by the recipients. Every recipient was given anti-thymocyte globulin induction, followed by about three years of maintenance tacrolimus and steroids. Bulk TCR-beta CDR3 sequencing was used to track graft-versus-host and host-versus-graft alloreactive T cell clones in the graft, circulation and bone marrow after intestinal transplantation. To identify alloreactive clones, pre-transplant mixed lymphocyte reaction products were sequenced and compared with unstimulated pre-transplant donor and recipient T cells. Of the 20 to 25 intestinal transplant recipients enrolled in the cohort, one of whom was a retransplant, 3 patients without pretransplant specimens were excluded. A peak of at least 4% donor T cells among recipient peripheral blood mononuclear cells was the definition used for donor T cell macrochimerism. Instead of going to the commercial service, samples from a few later patients were sequenced in-house on an Illumina MiSeq and processed with MiXCR. General study outcomes and caveats: In patients with donor T cell macrochimerism, the allografts had high GvH to HvG T cell clonal ratios. The relatively low number and heterogeneity of intestinal transplant patients limited the conclusions. GvH clones were detected in recipient bone marrow, and some of these GvH clones were observed earlier in ileal mucosa or blood, consistent with an intestinal mucosal origin. Early after transplant, peak levels of circulating GvH clones were found to be associated with declines in HvG clones.

The protocol used for the library was the immunoSEQ multiplex PCR assay. For most patients, high-throughput TCR-beta CDR3 sequencing of genomic DNA was performed by Adaptive Biotechnologies. Per the source publication's procedure: Adaptive's ImmunoSEQ software was the source of the TCR sequencing data for 15 to 20 patients, while a few other patients were processed with MiXCR and VDJtools. CDR3 nucleotide sequences shared between donor and recipient were removed because their origin could not be assigned. To count as alloreactive, a clone needed at least 2-fold expansion over unstimulated cells and a minimum CFSE-low frequency of 0.002% (template counts) or 0.001% (read counts). Clones were considered mappable if detected in sequenced pre-transplant spleen, lymph node, or MLR CFSE-low populations of the donor or recipient. The cumulative frequency of alloreactive clones was calculated as a percentage of all sequences, weighted by copy number. TCRdb limited this immuneACCESS table to in-frame rearrangements with V and J called. A share of clones is missing; checked studies link under half to unresolved V genes, and the rest is unexplained. The DNA gave D and trimming, while V, J and clone size come from that table. Present in this sample are under 20,000 clones, approximately 95% of which were seen just once. The ten largest clones add up to 0.7% to 1% of the sample.

Blood samples were collected up to 4 times in the first month after transplant and then at least monthly when available. Unmatched junction bases come to 9, with V trimmed by 6 bases and J by 5 bases. As encoded in the germline V gene (reference sequence), CDR1 is MNHNY while CDR2 is SVGAGI. Including cysteine and phenylalanine, the CDR3 has 16 amino acids. CDR3 DNA only is kept here, 48 bases in frame from base 1. This clone turned up a few times. Its antigen is unknown. No much larger clone is present one base from it, and per-base qualities are unavailable. Specimen: PBMCs, collected 23 days after intestinal transplant. The source is a human patient who received an intestinal transplant, so some T cells may come from the graft donor. This chain is built from TRBV6-6 and TRBJ2-3, with 12 central nucleotides matching TRBD2. The CDR3 reads as follows: CASSLGLAGYLDTQYF. The bases read TGTGCCAGCAGCCTCGGACTAGCGGGATACTTAGATACGCAGTATTTT.